The T cell receptor (beta chain) described here comes from a study of shared clonotypes between healthy human individuals. Clones were sequenced by immunoSEQ multiplex PCR, and TCRdb holds only the in-frame ones, with some missing. The sample records roughly 2.6 million clones, 85% to 95% being singletons. Germline CDR1 and CDR2: MGHRA and YSYEKL. V lost 5 bases to trimming and J lost 4 bases; unmatched junction nucleotides: 9. This CDR3 is built from 17 residues. Splitting the CD4+ cells yielded a CD45RA+ naive subset and a CD45RA-negative memory subset. This TCR was sampled from a man aged 18 to 29 in good health. The chain is built from TRBV4-1 and TRBJ2-5; 14 bases agree with TRBD2. Sequences were obtained from naive CD4+ T cells sorted from blood. Subset reported: CD45RA+ positively selected. CDR3 sequence (DNA): TGCGCCAGCAGCTCCACCGGGACTAGCGGGAGTGGAGAGACCCAGTACTTC. The encoded protein is CASSSTGTSGSGETQYF.